Listed here are 21 T cell receptor beta chains from one sample, sequenced in a study of cytomegalovirus exposure and HLA in healthy donors. PCR employed 60 Vbeta and 13 Jbeta primers. The protocol was immunoSEQ multiplex PCR, while the TCRdb copy is restricted to in-frame clones and leaves out a portion. This table holds approximately 90,000 clones, around 85% found once. Source material: PBMCs. These receptors all stem from a middle-aged man in good health and CMV-seropositive.

The rearrangement joins TRBV7-3 to TRBJ2-2; 13 bases fit TRBD2. This CDR3 is 18 amino acids long. With 5 bases clipped from V and 3 bases from J, the junction kept 9 bases outside the gene matches. Germline values: CDR1 SGHTA, CDR2 FQGTGA. For the CDR3, the DNA is TGTGCCAGCAGCCCGGGACTAGCGGGGTTGCGGGACACCGGGGAGCTGTTTTTT. This encodes CASSPGLAGLRDTGELFF.

J is TRBJ2-6 and V is TRBV4-2; D is uncertain. The V end was cut by 4 bases, the J end by 0 bases, with 10 bases between. This CDR3 has 16 residues. Germline V gene sequence: CDR1 LGHNA, CDR2 YNFKEQ. The CDR3 loop is CASSPTTSSGANVLTF. The CDR3 nucleotides read TGTGCCAGCAGCCCAACAACCAGCTCTGGGGCCAACGTCCTGACTTTC.

The V gene is TRBV9, the J gene TRBJ2-1, with 12 bases aligning to TRBD2. CDR3 length equals 14 residues. The J segment lost 7 bases and the V segment lost 3 bases, leaving 2 bases of the junction unmatched. Germline V lookup: CDR1 SGDLS, CDR2 YYNGEE. The DNA of the CDR3 is TGTGCCAGCAGCGGGACTAGCGGGGAGAATGAGCAGTTCTTC. This encodes CASSGTSGENEQFF.

The V call is TRBV30, the J call TRBJ2-6, with a tentative D call TRBD2 (6 bases). This CDR3 region has 17 residues. Looked up from germline, CDR1 is GTSNPN and CDR2 is SVGIG (reference sequence). V was cut by 5 bases and J by 4 bases, with 21 bases left in between. CDR3 coding DNA: TGTGCCTGGGGGGGGTTCGGGGAAACGCCCGGGGCCAACGTCCTGACTTTC. Protein product: CAWGGFGETPGANVLTF.

Comment on this clone: The junction differs from germline at one of its ends, possibly a read error. In the same sample, other DNA sequences code for this CDR3. The V gene is TRBV5-1, the J gene TRBJ2-3, with D tentatively TRBD2 (6 bases). Germline CDR1 SGHRS, CDR2 YFSETQ. The CDR3 runs 16 residues. CDR3 nucleotide sequence: TGCGCCAGCAGTTTGGTGCAGGCGGGAAGCACAGATACGCAGTATTTT. The encoded protein is CASSLVQAGSTDTQYF.

The V gene is TRBV14, the J gene TRBJ2-1; 10 nucleotides align to TRBD2. Germline V CDR1 and CDR2: SGHDN, FVKESK. J lost 9 bases, V lost 1 base, and 6 bases had no gene match. This CDR3 is built from 15 residues. The CDR3: CASSQGSGGKGEQFF. Written as DNA, the CDR3 is TGTGCCAGCAGCCAAGGTAGCGGGGGGAAGGGTGAGCAGTTCTTC. Filled out from reference TRBV14 and TRBJ2-1, the complete variable domain reads EAGVTQFPSHSVIEKGQTVTLRCDPISGHDNLYWYRRVMGKEIKFLLHFVKESKQDESGMPNNRFLAERTGGTYSTLKVQPAELEDSGVYFCASSQGSGGKGEQFFGPGTRLTVL.

The J gene is TRBJ2-1, the V gene TRBV5-4; TRBD2 matches at 9 bases. The length of the CDR3 is 15 residues. Germline-derived CDR1 and CDR2 are SGHNT and YYREEE (reference sequence). J gave up 9 bases and V 4 bases, and 11 bases lay outside the gene matches. CDR3 sequence: CASSPRGGRDSEQFF. The CDR3 nucleotides are TGTGCCAGCAGCCCGAGGGGCGGGAGGGATAGTGAGCAGTTCTTC.

The J gene is TRBJ1-2, the V gene TRBV2; 11 nucleotides match TRBD1. The CDR3 is made up of 15 amino acids. Germline CDR1 SNHLY, CDR2 FYNNEI. Trimming at V came to 6 bases and at J to 4 bases, leaving 7 bases not matched to a gene. This CDR3 reads CASRAPGQGGYGYTF. CDR3 bases: TGTGCCAGCAGAGCGCCGGGACAGGGGGGCTATGGCTACACCTTC.

The rearrangement joins TRBV9 to TRBJ1-2; D is ambiguous. The CDR3 runs 16 residues. CDR1 is SGDLS, CDR2 YYNGEE, per germline. V was trimmed by 4 bases and J by 1 base, leaving 17 bases between them. CDR3 DNA sequence: TGTGCCAGCAGCAACCCCCAGGTCCGGAATAACTATGGCTACACCTTC. This gives the protein CASSNPQVRNNYGYTF.

The CDR3 nucleotides are TGTGCCAGCAGCCCGGGGAGGAGAAACTATGGCTACACCTTC. It is translated as CASSPGRRNYGYTF. The chain combines TRBV28 with TRBJ1-2, with no clear D. The CDR3 is made up of 14 amino acids. In germline, CDR1 is MDHEN, CDR2 SYDVKM. V was clipped by 6 bases and J by 2 bases, with 13 bases between them.

The V gene is TRBV11-2, the J gene TRBJ1-6; maybe TRBD1 (5 bases). Per the germline V gene, CDR1 is SGHAT and CDR2 is FQNNGV. Trimming stripped 2 bases from V and 7 bases from J, with 9 bases between. The CDR3 runs to 14 residues. CDR3 bases: TGTGCCAGCAGCTTACACAGGCCCAATTCACCCCTCCACTTT. Translating it yields CASSLHRPNSPLHF.

V usage is TRBV21-1 and J usage is TRBJ2-5; the table calls TRBD2, which could not be checked here. The DNA end lines up better with TRBJ2-7; the J call may be wrong. TRBV21-1 is deemed a pseudogene. The length of the CDR3 is 11 residues. The CDR3 DNA reads TGTGCCAGCATTGCTTTCTACGAGCAGTACTTC. It encodes CASIAFYEQYF.

The V gene is TRBV7-2, the J gene TRBJ2-3, with a tentative D call TRBD1 (5 bases). Trimming left V 3 bases short and J 1 base short, with 17 bases between. The CDR3 consists of 17 residues. Germline V lookup: CDR1 SGHTA, CDR2 FQGNSA. The CDR3 loop reads CASSLLWTPSRTDTQYF. Here the CDR3 DNA reads TGTGCCAGCAGCTTGTTATGGACACCGTCCCGCACAGATACGCAGTATTTT.

The J gene is TRBJ2-7, the V gene TRBV6-5; 8 nucleotides line up with TRBD2. CDR3 length: 13 amino acids. After removal of 10 bases from V and 0 bases from J, the junction contained 5 bases not matched to a gene. Germline-derived CDR1 and CDR2 are MNHEY and SVGAGI. Written as DNA, the CDR3 is TGTGCCACCACCGGGGGGGGCTCCTACGAGCAGTACTTC. This gives the protein CATTGGGSYEQYF.

The chain employs TRBV7-2 and TRBJ1-4, with 12 bases matching TRBD1. With V trimmed by 1 base and J by 9 bases, 9 bases remained unmatched. This CDR3 spans 17 amino acids. Germline V gene sequence: CDR1 SGHTA, CDR2 FQGNSA. CDR3 sequence: CASSLGFAGTGGQKLFF. CDR3 in DNA: TGTGCCAGCAGCTTAGGTTTCGCTGGGACAGGGGGCCAAAAACTGTTTTTT.

This rearrangement joins TRBV9 to TRBJ1-6; maybe TRBD1 (6 bases). V shed 4 bases and J shed 8 bases, with 16 bases lying between them. The germline V gene has CDR1 SGDLS and CDR2 YYNGEE. The CDR3 has 15 amino acids. The CDR3 nucleotides read TGTGCCAGCAGCCCCATTGACAGGCGGGATTCACCCCTCCACTTT. Protein product: CASSPIDRRDSPLHF. Together with reference TRBV9 and TRBJ1-6, the CDR3 gives the full variable domain: DSGVTQTPKHLITATGQRVTLRCSPRSGDLSVYWYQQSLDQGLQFLIQYYNGEERAKGNILERFSAQQFPDLHSELNLSSLELGDSALYFCASSPIDRRDSPLHFGNGTRLTVT.

The chain carries TRBV6-1 and TRBJ1-1; 7 nucleotides align to TRBD1. This CDR3 has 14 residues. In germline, CDR1 is MNHNS, CDR2 SASEGT. V lost 3 bases to trimming and J lost 10 bases; unmatched junction nucleotides: 11. As DNA, the CDR3 is TGTGCCAGCAGTGAGGGGGGACAGCTCAGGGGAGCTTTCTTT. Protein product: CASSEGGQLRGAFF.

The V and J genes are TRBV5-1 and TRBJ2-7, with TRBD2 identical over 11 bases. This CDR3 is built from 16 residues. In germline, CDR1 is SGHRS, CDR2 YFSETQ. Losses at the gene ends were 4 bases for V and 2 bases for J; bases not matched to a gene: 8. Here the CDR3 reads CASSPPLAGGAYEQYF. The CDR3 region has the DNA TGCGCCAGCAGCCCACCCCTAGCGGGGGGTGCCTACGAGCAGTACTTC.

The V gene is TRBV28, the J gene TRBJ1-6; D is perhaps TRBD1 (6 bases). The CDR3 length is 15 residues. The germline CDR1 and CDR2 sequences are MDHEN and SYDVKM. The germline V and J ends were trimmed by 7 bases and 0 bases, with 10 bases remaining between them. CDR3 sequence (DNA): TGTGCCAGCAAAAACAGGGTCTCCTATAATTCACCCCTCCACTTT. This translates into CASKNRVSYNSPLHF.

This clone was observed a single time. J is TRBJ2-3 and V is TRBV30, with 10 bases that match TRBD2. The germline V gene encodes CDR1 GTSNPN and CDR2 SVGIG (reference sequence). CDR3 length: 18 residues. V lost 0 bases to trimming and J lost 6 bases; unmatched junction nucleotides: 15. The CDR3: CAWSVPPPSGRWGDTQYF. CDR3 DNA: TGTGCCTGGAGTGTCCCACCACCTAGCGGGAGATGGGGGGATACGCAGTATTTT. Variable domain in full (rest from reference TRBV30 and TRBJ2-3): SQTIHQWPATLVQPVGSPLSLECTVEGTSNPNLYWYRQAAGRGLQLLFYSVGIGQISSEVPQNLSASRPQDRQFILSSKKLLLSDSGFYLCAWSVPPPSGRWGDTQYFGPGTRLTVL.

The chain joins TRBV27 to TRBJ2-7; 8 nucleotides align to TRBD2. With 7 bases clipped from V and 5 bases from J, the junction kept 10 bases outside the gene matches. CDR3 size: 14 residues. The V gene's germline CDR1 is MNHEY and CDR2 SMNVEV (reference sequence). For the CDR3, the DNA is TGTGCCAGCAACCCCGGGACTAGGGGAGACGAGCAGTACTTC. Amino acid sequence: CASNPGTRGDEQYF.